The 7 T cell receptor beta chains listed next were all sequenced from one sample in a study of blood T cells in healthy people across ages. For the second PCR, which ran for about 7 to 11 cycles, a sample-barcoded 5' primer and a J-beta primer mix were used. TCRdb re-called the 5' RACE reads with MiXCR, one entry per CDR3 protein. The table lists about 670,000 distinct CDR3 sequences, about 51% of them singletons. The source material was blood. These receptor sequences come from a woman at least 80 years old in good health.

The genes are TRBV2 and TRBJ2-7, with a possible D match to TRBD2 (6 bases). The V end was cut by 3 bases, the J end by 6 bases, with 12 bases between. The CDR3 contains 13 residues. Germline CDR1 SNHLY, CDR2 FYNNEI. The CDR3 spells CASSDGQGGEQYF. CDR3 sequence (DNA): TGTGCCAGCAGTGACGGGCAGGGAGGCGAGCAGTACTTC.

The V gene is TRBV3-1, the J gene TRBJ1-1; D not resolved. The CDR3 covers 11 residues. Germline CDR1 and CDR2: LGHDT and YNNKEL (reference sequence). V was clipped by 6 bases and J by 8 bases, with 10 bases between them. The CDR3: CASRTAHEAFF. In DNA, the CDR3 is TGTGCCAGCAGGACGGCCCACGAAGCTTTCTTT. Full variable domain (rest looked up from reference TRBV3-1 and TRBJ1-1): DTAVSQTPKYLVTQMGNDKSIKCEQNLGHDTMYWYKQDSKKFLKIMFSYNNKELIINETVPNRFSPKSPDKAHLNLHINSLELGDSAVYFCASRTAHEAFFGQGTRLTVV.

This clonotype has more than one count but fewer than ten. The V call is TRBV7-9, the J call TRBJ2-1; maybe TRBD2 (6 bases). This CDR3 is 14 amino acids long. The V end lost 3 bases, the J end lost 13 bases, and 19 bases lay between the germline ends. Germline lookup yields CDR1 SEHNR and CDR2 FQNEAQ (reference sequence). In DNA, the CDR3 is TGTGCCAGCAGCTTGGGGACTGGTAAAGAGACCCAGTTCTTC. Amino acid sequence: CASSLGTGKETQFF.

As to this clonotype: A much larger clone differs from this one at a single base, so this may be a read error. The chain has TRBV28 and TRBJ2-4, with D perhaps TRBD1 (5 bases). The V gene lost 6 bases and the J gene lost 6 bases, with 15 bases spanning the gap. The germline CDR1 and CDR2 sequences are MDHEN and SYDVKM. CDR3 length: 14 amino acids. The CDR3 sequence is CASRSTGVGNIQYF. The DNA for the CDR3 is TGTGCCAGCAGATCAACAGGAGTTGGAAACATTCAGTACTTC.

This clonotype was recorded at least ten times. CDR3 sequence (DNA): TGTGCCAGCAGTTCTACAGGGGGCAGAGAGACCCAGTACTTC. Translated: CASSSTGGRETQYF. The gene calls are TRBV28 and TRBJ2-5; 9 nucleotides align to TRBD1. V trimming: 4 bases; J trimming: 4 bases; junction bases outside the gene matches: 4. This CDR3 spans 14 amino acids. Germline values: CDR1 MDHEN, CDR2 SYDVKM.

V gene TRBV7-2 combines with J gene TRBJ2-2, with a possible D match to TRBD2 (7 bases). The CDR3 totals 16 residues. The germline V gene encodes CDR1 SGHTA and CDR2 FQGNSA. V lost 3 bases and J lost 4, with 15 bases in between. CDR3 bases: TGTGCCAGCAGCTTCAGTGGGGGCGGGGGCACCGGGGAGCTGTTTTTT. Its protein is CASSFSGGGGTGELFF.

V usage is TRBV6-1 and J usage is TRBJ1-1; perhaps TRBD1 as D (5 bases). V lost 7 bases and J 4 bases, leaving 16 bases between the germline ends. The CDR3 has 14 amino acids. The V gene's germline CDR1 is MNHNS and CDR2 SASEGT. The CDR3 coding sequence is TGTGCCAGCACCTATCGGGGGGGAAGCACTGAAGCTTTCTTT. Amino acid sequence: CASTYRGGSTEAFF.